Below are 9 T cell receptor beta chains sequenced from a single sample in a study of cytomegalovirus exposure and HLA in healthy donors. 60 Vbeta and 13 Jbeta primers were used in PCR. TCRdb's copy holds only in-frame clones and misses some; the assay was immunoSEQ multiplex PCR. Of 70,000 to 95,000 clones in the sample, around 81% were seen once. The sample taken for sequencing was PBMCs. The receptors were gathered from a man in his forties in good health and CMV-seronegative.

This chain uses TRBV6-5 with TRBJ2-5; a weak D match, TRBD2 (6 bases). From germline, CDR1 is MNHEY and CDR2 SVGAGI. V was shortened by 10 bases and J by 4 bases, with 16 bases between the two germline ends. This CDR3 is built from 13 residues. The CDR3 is CATSMGGAETQYF. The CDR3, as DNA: TGTGCCACTAGTATGGGGGGTGCAGAGACCCAGTACTTC.

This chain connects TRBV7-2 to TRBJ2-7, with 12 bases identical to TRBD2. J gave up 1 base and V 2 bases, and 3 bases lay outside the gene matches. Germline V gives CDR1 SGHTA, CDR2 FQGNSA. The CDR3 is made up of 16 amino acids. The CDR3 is CASSLMGTSGSYEQYF. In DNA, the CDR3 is TGTGCCAGCAGCTTAATGGGGACTAGCGGGTCCTACGAGCAGTACTTC. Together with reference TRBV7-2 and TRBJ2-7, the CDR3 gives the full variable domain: GAGVSQSPSNKVTEKGKDVELRCDPISGHTALYWYRQSLGQGLEFLIYFQGNSAPDKSGLPSDRFSAERTGGSVSTLTIQRTQQEDSAVYLCASSLMGTSGSYEQYFGPGTRLTVT.

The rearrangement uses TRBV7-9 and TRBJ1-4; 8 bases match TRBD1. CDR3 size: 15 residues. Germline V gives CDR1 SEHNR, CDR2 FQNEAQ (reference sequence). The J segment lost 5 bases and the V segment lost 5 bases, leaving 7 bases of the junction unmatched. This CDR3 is CASSHKQGGNEKLFF. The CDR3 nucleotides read TGTGCCAGCAGCCATAAACAGGGGGGGAATGAAAAACTGTTTTTT.

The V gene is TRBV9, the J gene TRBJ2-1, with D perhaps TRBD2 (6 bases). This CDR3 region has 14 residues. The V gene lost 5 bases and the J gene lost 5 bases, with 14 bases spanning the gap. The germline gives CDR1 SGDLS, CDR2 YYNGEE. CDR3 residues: CASSESGRNNEQFF. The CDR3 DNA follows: TGTGCCAGCAGTGAAAGCGGGCGGAACAATGAGCAGTTCTTC.

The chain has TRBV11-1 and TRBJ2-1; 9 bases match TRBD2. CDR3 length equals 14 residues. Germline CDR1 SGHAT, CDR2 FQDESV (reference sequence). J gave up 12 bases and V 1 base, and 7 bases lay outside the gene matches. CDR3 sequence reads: CASSLGDGGRAQFF. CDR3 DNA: TGTGCCAGCAGCTTAGGAGATGGCGGGAGGGCGCAGTTCTTC.

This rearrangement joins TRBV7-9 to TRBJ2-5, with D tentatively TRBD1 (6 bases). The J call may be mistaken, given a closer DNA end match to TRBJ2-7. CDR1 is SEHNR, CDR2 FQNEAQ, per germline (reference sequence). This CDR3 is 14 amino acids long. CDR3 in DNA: TGTGCCAGCAGCTGGGACATGAGGATCTACGAGCAGTACTTC. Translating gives CASSWDMRIYEQYF.

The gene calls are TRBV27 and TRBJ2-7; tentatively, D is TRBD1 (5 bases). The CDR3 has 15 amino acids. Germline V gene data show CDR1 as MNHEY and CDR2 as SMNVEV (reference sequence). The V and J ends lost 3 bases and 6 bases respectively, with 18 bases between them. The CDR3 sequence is CASSFPGQLLSEQYF. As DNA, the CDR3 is TGTGCCAGCAGTTTCCCAGGGCAGCTCCTATCCGAGCAGTACTTC.

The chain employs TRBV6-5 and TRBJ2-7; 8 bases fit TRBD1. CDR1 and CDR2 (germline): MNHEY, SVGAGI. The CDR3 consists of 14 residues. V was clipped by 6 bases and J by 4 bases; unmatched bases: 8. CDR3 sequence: CASSQTGARYEQYF. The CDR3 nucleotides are TGTGCCAGCAGCCAGACAGGGGCGCGGTACGAGCAGTACTTC.

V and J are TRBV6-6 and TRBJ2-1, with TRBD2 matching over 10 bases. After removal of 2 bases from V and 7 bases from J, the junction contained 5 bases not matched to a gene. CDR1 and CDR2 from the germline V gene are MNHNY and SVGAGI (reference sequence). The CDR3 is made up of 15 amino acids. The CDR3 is CASSYEREGLNEQFF. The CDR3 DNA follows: TGTGCCAGCAGTTACGAGCGGGAGGGTCTAAATGAGCAGTTCTTC.